A single sample gave rise to the 17 T cell receptor beta chains below, sequenced in a study of cytomegalovirus exposure and HLA in healthy donors. Primers: 60 Vbeta forward and 13 Jbeta reverse. Profiling relied on immunoSEQ multiplex PCR, and the TCRdb table lists in-frame clones only, not all of them. Of some 180,000 clones listed, more than 65% are singletons. Sequenced material: PBMCs. The receptors were sampled from a woman aged 25-40 years in good health and CMV-seronegative.

CDR3 sequence reads: CASSDSQQGSAGYGYTF. The CDR3 DNA sequence: TGTGCCAGCAGCGATAGCCAACAGGGCTCGGCGGGCTATGGCTACACCTTC. The chain joins TRBV9 to TRBJ1-2, with a weak D call TRBD1 (6 bases). V was clipped by 3 bases and J by 4 bases, with 22 bases between them. Germline V gene data show CDR1 as SGDLS and CDR2 as YYNGEE. The CDR3 is 17 amino acids.

The chain links TRBV30 to TRBJ1-1; D gene unclear. The germline V gene has CDR1 GTSNPN and CDR2 SVGIG (reference sequence). Trimming shortened V by 2 bases and J by 5 bases, and 9 bases separated the two germline ends. The CDR3 has 12 amino acids. The CDR3 protein is CAWSPFGTEAFF. The DNA for the CDR3 is TGTGCCTGGAGTCCCTTCGGGACTGAAGCTTTCTTT.

The chain uses TRBV19 and TRBJ1-2, with 7 bases fitting TRBD1. CDR3 length: 13 residues. V dropped 6 bases and J dropped 4; count of bases not matched to a gene: 5. Per the germline V gene, CDR1 is LNHDA and CDR2 is SQIVND (reference sequence). CDR3 protein: CASRGQPTYGYTF. CDR3 in DNA: TGTGCCAGTAGGGGACAGCCGACCTATGGCTACACCTTC.

This clone was recorded once. The chain has TRBV6-1 and TRBJ2-2; 7 nucleotides match TRBD1. The germline V gene encodes CDR1 MNHNS and CDR2 SASEGT. This CDR3 region has 15 residues. V was clipped by 11 bases and J by 3 bases; unmatched bases: 12. The CDR3 sequence: CASRKRGRYTGELFF. The CDR3 nucleotides read TGTGCCTCGCGAAAGAGGGGGCGTTACACCGGGGAGCTGTTTTTT.

This chain links TRBV27 with TRBJ1-1; D is unclear. The V end lost 1 base, the J end lost 3 bases, and 18 bases lay between the germline ends. CDR3 length: 17 amino acids. Per germline, CDR1 MNHEY and CDR2 SMNVEV (reference sequence). CDR3 DNA: TGTGCCAGCAGTTTATTTCGTGTCGGGATTGGGGACACTGAAGCTTTCTTT. The encoded protein is CASSLFRVGIGDTEAFF.

The chain couples TRBV10-1 to TRBJ1-4, with a weak D call TRBD1 (5 bases). Germline CDR1 WNHNN, CDR2 SYGVQD (reference sequence). CDR3 length: 16 amino acids. V was shortened by 2 bases and J by 5 bases, with 15 bases between the two germline ends. The CDR3 loop reads CASSEGRGTGNEKLFF. As DNA, the CDR3 is TGCGCCAGCAGTGAGGGACGGGGGACGGGGAATGAAAAACTGTTTTTT.

This clone was found once. V gene TRBV10-2 combines with J gene TRBJ2-7; 8 nucleotides agree with TRBD1. J gave up 2 bases and V 6 bases, and 9 bases lay outside the gene matches. This CDR3 spans 15 amino acids. Germline V CDR1 and CDR2: WSHSY, SAAADI. CDR3 residues: CASRTTGGFAYEQYF. In DNA, the CDR3 is TGCGCCAGCAGAACTACAGGGGGATTCGCCTACGAGCAGTACTTC.

DNA for the CDR3: TGTGCCAGCAGCGGACTGTTAGGGACTGGGAACACCGGGGAGCTGTTTTTT. It encodes CASSGLLGTGNTGELFF. The chain combines TRBV9 with TRBJ2-2; a possible D gene is TRBD2 (6 bases). V was shortened by 3 bases and J by 1 base, with 16 bases between the two germline ends. Germline values: CDR1 SGDLS, CDR2 YYNGEE. The CDR3 sequence is 17 residues long. Complete variable domain (other parts from reference TRBV9 and TRBJ2-2): DSGVTQTPKHLITATGQRVTLRCSPRSGDLSVYWYQQSLDQGLQFLIQYYNGEERAKGNILERFSAQQFPDLHSELNLSSLELGDSALYFCASSGLLGTGNTGELFFGEGSRLTVL.

V gene TRBV9 combines with J gene TRBJ1-2; a weak D match, TRBD1 (5 bases). From germline, CDR1 is SGDLS and CDR2 YYNGEE. Between the trimmed V and J ends, which lost 2 bases and 4 bases, there was a span of 12 bases. The CDR3 has 14 residues. The CDR3 DNA is TGTGCCAGCAGCGTCCTCGGGGGGTTCTATGGCTACACCTTC. It codes for CASSVLGGFYGYTF.

This clone was counted a few times. The chain is built from TRBV19 and TRBJ1-2; D is ambiguous. This CDR3 region has 13 residues. Germline CDR1 reads LNHDA; CDR2 reads SQIVND (reference sequence). V shed 5 bases and J shed 2 bases, with 9 bases lying between them. In nucleotides, the CDR3 is TGTGCCAGTAGTCCGCGGGAGAACTATGGCTACACCTTC. It encodes CASSPRENYGYTF.

The rearrangement links TRBV10-1 to TRBJ2-7, with a tentative D call TRBD1 (6 bases). The CDR3 has 15 residues. Trimming took 5 bases from V and 3 from J, leaving 17 bases between them. The germline V gene encodes CDR1 WNHNN and CDR2 SYGVQD (reference sequence). The CDR3 nucleotides are TGCGCCAGCAGTTACAGGGTGATAAGGGGCTACGAGCAGTACTTC. It is translated as CASSYRVIRGYEQYF.

This sequence joins TRBV30 and TRBJ1-1; D remains unclear. Germline values: CDR1 GTSNPN, CDR2 SVGIG (reference sequence). There are 12 residues in the CDR3. The V end was cut by 0 bases, the J end by 6 bases, with 8 bases between. This CDR3 reads CAWSVMSPEAFF. The DNA of the CDR3 is TGTGCCTGGAGTGTCATGAGCCCTGAAGCTTTCTTT.

This clone was counted once. The chain employs TRBV29-1 and TRBJ2-3; perhaps TRBD2 as D (6 bases). Germline V lookup: CDR1 SQVTM, CDR2 ANQGSEA. V lost 6 bases, J lost 3 bases, and 7 bases lay in between. The CDR3 is 11 amino acids. CDR3 DNA sequence: TGCAGCGTGGAGGGGACAGATACGCAGTATTTT. Its protein is CSVEGTDTQYF.

This clone showed up just a few times. V gene TRBV18 combines with J gene TRBJ1-1; 8 nucleotides agree with TRBD1. The CDR3 length is 15 residues. V shed 3 bases and J 5 bases; nucleotides not matched to a gene: 8. Germline values: CDR1 KGHSH, CDR2 LQKENI. In nucleotides, the CDR3 is TGTGCCAGCTCACCTTGGGACAGGTCGGGGACTGAAGCTTTCTTT. It specifies CASSPWDRSGTEAFF.

This clone was observed a handful of times. The chain carries TRBV2 and TRBJ2-3; TRBD1 might be the D (5 bases). V gave up 4 bases and J gave up 6 bases, with 11 bases separating them. Germline-derived CDR1 and CDR2 are SNHLY and FYNNEI. CDR3 length: 13 amino acids. CDR3 loop: CASSVRVGDTQYF. DNA for the CDR3: TGTGCCAGCAGTGTCAGGGTCGGGGATACGCAGTATTTT.

The chain has TRBV10-2 and TRBJ2-3; maybe TRBD2 (5 bases). Germline assignment: CDR1 WSHSY and CDR2 SAAADI. V dropped 5 bases and J dropped 6 bases, with 21 bases sitting between them. This CDR3 region has 16 residues. CDR3 DNA sequence: TGCGCCAGCAGTCCCCTCGAAGCCTCCGAGGGTGATACGCAGTATTTT. Translated: CASSPLEASEGDTQYF.

This chain uses TRBV28 with TRBJ1-2; 10 bases map to TRBD1. Trimming removed 1 base from V and 3 bases from J; junction bases left unmatched: 8. The CDR3 contains 17 residues. The germline CDR1 and CDR2 sequences are MDHEN and SYDVKM. The CDR3 coding sequence is TGTGCCAGCAGTTTATTCGGCGGGACAGGGGTCGACTATGGCTACACCTTC. Amino acid sequence: CASSLFGGTGVDYGYTF.